The rows below give T cell receptor beta chains drawn from one sample of a study of T cell responses to AZD1222 COVID-19 vaccine. Data came from immunoSEQ multiplex PCR; TCRdb stores just in-frame clones and leaves some out. The table has tens of thousands of clones, approximately 82% seen once. The sample in question was peripheral blood, obtained on day 0 of AZD1222 vaccination. Receptors were obtained from an adult in good health. Both conserved end residues are part of each CDR3. Clone size is shown for a subset of rows, as once, few, many or a class of expanded clone.

clone_size: NA
j_call: TRBJ2-3
v_call: TRBV24-1
cdr3_aa: CATSDSGTGGPDTQYF

clone_size: NA
j_call: TRBJ1-5
v_call: TRBV5-5
cdr3_aa: CASSRGRGEDQPQHF

clone_size: NA
j_call: TRBJ1-1
v_call: TRBV6-5
cdr3_aa: CASSYSATGNEAFF

clone_size: NA
j_call: TRBJ1-3
v_call: TRBV6-5
cdr3_aa: CASSSRQGGSGNTIYF

clone_size: NA
j_call: TRBJ2-2
v_call: TRBV5-1
cdr3_aa: CASSFLDPSGGELFF

clone_size: NA
j_call: TRBJ2-2
v_call: TRBV3-1/TRBV3-2
cdr3_aa: CASSLTGGRDTGELFF

clone_size: NA
j_call: TRBJ2-7
v_call: TRBV27
cdr3_aa: CASSLDGGIYEQYF

clone_size: NA
j_call: TRBJ2-1
v_call: TRBV9
cdr3_aa: CASSLTGTSGAFYNNEQFF

clone_size: NA
j_call: TRBJ2-7
v_call: TRBV7-2
cdr3_aa: CASSLGGGGPYEQYF

clone_size: NA
j_call: TRBJ2-6
v_call: TRBV2
cdr3_aa: CASKRGAAGANVLTF

clone_size: NA
j_call: TRBJ2-5
v_call: TRBV5-1
cdr3_aa: CASSWTALRETQYF

clone_size: NA
j_call: TRBJ1-5
v_call: TRBV28
cdr3_aa: CASRGHGLGNQPQHF

clone_size: NA
j_call: TRBJ2-1
v_call: TRBV28
cdr3_aa: CASSRDRAVYNEQFF

clone_size: few
j_call: TRBJ2-5
v_call: TRBV19
cdr3_aa: CASSPGLAGEETQYF

clone_size: NA
j_call: TRBJ2-5
v_call: TRBV27
cdr3_aa: CASSLLASGGETQYF

clone_size: NA
j_call: TRBJ1-4
v_call: TRBV21-1
cdr3_aa: CASSRRGATNEKLFF

clone_size: NA
j_call: TRBJ2-2
v_call: TRBV2
cdr3_aa: CASKGVNTGELFF

clone_size: once
j_call: TRBJ1-3
v_call: TRBV28
cdr3_aa: CASSSGTGFNTIYF

clone_size: NA
j_call: TRBJ2-1
v_call: TRBV6-5
cdr3_aa: CATQEVGGSYNEQFF

clone_size: few
j_call: TRBJ1-1
v_call: TRBV30
cdr3_aa: CAWIGKISLNTEAFF

clone_size: NA
j_call: TRBJ1-4
v_call: TRBV4-3
cdr3_aa: CASSQDIVFEGTNEKLFF

clone_size: NA
j_call: TRBJ2-7
v_call: TRBV4-3
cdr3_aa: CASSQISWDEQYF

clone_size: once
j_call: TRBJ1-1
v_call: TRBV6-5
cdr3_aa: CTSSTLNTEAFF

clone_size: NA
j_call: TRBJ1-5
v_call: TRBV16
cdr3_aa: CASSQSLNQPQHF

clone_size: NA
j_call: TRBJ1-6
v_call: TRBV10-1
cdr3_aa: CASSDRKNSPLHF

clone_size: NA
j_call: TRBJ2-2
v_call: TRBV24-1
cdr3_aa: CATSDTTSGRTPNTGELFF

clone_size: NA
j_call: TRBJ1-1
v_call: TRBV6-5
cdr3_aa: CASRSDGAFF

clone_size: few
j_call: TRBJ2-7
v_call: TRBV27
cdr3_aa: CASSMLGLPYEQYF